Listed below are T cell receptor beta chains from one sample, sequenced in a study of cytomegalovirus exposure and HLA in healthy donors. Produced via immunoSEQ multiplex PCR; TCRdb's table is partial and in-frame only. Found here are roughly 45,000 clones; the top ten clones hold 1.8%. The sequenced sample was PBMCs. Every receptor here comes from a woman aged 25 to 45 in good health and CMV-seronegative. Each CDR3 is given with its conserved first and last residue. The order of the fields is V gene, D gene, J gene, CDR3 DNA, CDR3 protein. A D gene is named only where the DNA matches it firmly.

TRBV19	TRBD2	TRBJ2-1	TGTGCCAGTAGATCGTGGACTAGCGGGATAATGGAGCAGTTCTTC	CASRSWTSGIMEQFF
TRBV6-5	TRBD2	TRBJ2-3	TGTGCCAGCAGTTTAGCGGGAGTTGGTACAGATACGCAGTATTTT	CASSLAGVGTDTQYF
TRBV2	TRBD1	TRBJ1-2	TGTGCCAGCAGTGAGGGTCGGTACAGGGGAGAGGGCTACACCTTC	CASSEGRYRGEGYTF
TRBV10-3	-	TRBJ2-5	TGTGCCACCCGGCGTGCGACAACTCAAGAGACCCAGTACTTC	CATRRATTQETQYF
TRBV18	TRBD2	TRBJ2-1	TGTGCCAGCTCATCAGTCTACGGGGGGACTTCCTACAATGAGCAGTTCTTC	CASSSVYGGTSYNEQFF
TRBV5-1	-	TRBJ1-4	TGCGCCAGCAGCCAAGTAAGGACAGTCGGAGATGAAAAACTGTTTTTT	CASSQVRTVGDEKLFF
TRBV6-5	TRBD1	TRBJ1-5	TGTGCCAGCAGTTACTCAACAGGGGTACAGCCCCAGCATTTT	CASSYSTGVQPQHF
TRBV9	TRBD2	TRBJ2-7	TGTGCCAGCAGCGTAGGAGGGGGGACTAGCGGGATGTACGAGCAGTACTTC	CASSVGGGTSGMYEQYF
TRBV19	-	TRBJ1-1	TGTGCCAGTAGTAGCCCGCGGGAAACAATGAACACTGAAGCTTTCTTT	CASSSPRETMNTEAFF
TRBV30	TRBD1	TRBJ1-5	TGTGCCTGGAGTGCTCAGGGGGATCAGCCCCAGCATTTT	CAWSAQGDQPQHF
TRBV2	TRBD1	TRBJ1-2	TGTGCCAGCAGCCCAGGGGGCCACTATGGCTACACCTTC	CASSPGGHYGYTF
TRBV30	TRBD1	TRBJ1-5	TGTGCCTGGGGACAGGGGGACCCCAGGGGTCAGCCCCAGCATTTT	CAWGQGDPRGQPQHF
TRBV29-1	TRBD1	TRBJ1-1	TGCAGCGTCGGGACAGGTATCACTGAAGCTTTCTTT	CSVGTGITEAFF
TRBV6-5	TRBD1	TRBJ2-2	TGTGCCAGCAGGGGGGACAGGTACACCGGGGAGCTGTTTTTT	CASRGDRYTGELFF
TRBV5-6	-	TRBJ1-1	TGTGCCAGCAGCGGGTTAGGGACTAACACTGAAGCTTTCTTT	CASSGLGTNTEAFF
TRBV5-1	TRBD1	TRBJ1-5	TGCGCCAGCAGGCCAACTTTTACAGGGGAGCCCCAGCATTTT	CASRPTFTGEPQHF
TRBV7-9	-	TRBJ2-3	TGTGCCAGCAGCTTAGGGGGCGGGACCTCCACAGATACGCAGTATTTT	CASSLGGGTSTDTQYF
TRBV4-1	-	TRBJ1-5	TGCGCCAGCAGCCAAGATTCAGGGGAAGGGCAGCCCCAGCATTTT	CASSQDSGEGQPQHF
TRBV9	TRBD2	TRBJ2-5	TGTGCCAGCAGCGGGGGACTAGCGGGTGAAGAGACCCAGTACTTC	CASSGGLAGEETQYF
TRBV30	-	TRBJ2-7	TGTGCCTGGAGTGTGCGGGGAGGTCCGTACGAGCAGTACTTC	CAWSVRGGPYEQYF
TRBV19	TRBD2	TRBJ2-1	TGTGCCAGTAGCCTGGGACTAGCGGGAACCAATGAGCAGTTCTTC	CASSLGLAGTNEQFF
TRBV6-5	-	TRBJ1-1	TGTGCCAGCAGTTACGGACAGTGGACTGGGACTGAAGCTTTCTTT	CASSYGQWTGTEAFF
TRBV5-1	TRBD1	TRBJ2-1	TGCGCCAGCAGCTCAAGACAGGGTTCGCGCAATGAGCAGTTCTTC	CASSSRQGSRNEQFF
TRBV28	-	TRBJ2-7	TGTGCCAGCCGCGAACAGGGAATGCACTACGAGCAGTACTTC	CASREQGMHYEQYF
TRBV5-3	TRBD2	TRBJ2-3	TGTGCCAGAAGCCCTGCGGGAGCAGCGGGGGTCACAGATACGCAGTATTTT	CARSPAGAAGVTDTQYF
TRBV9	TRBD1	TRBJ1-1	TGTGCCAGCAGCGGAGACAGGGCTGAGGGAGCTTTCTTT	CASSGDRAEGAFF
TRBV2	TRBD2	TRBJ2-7	TGTGCCAGCAGTGGGGCGGGAGGGCCTTACGAGCAGTACTTC	CASSGAGGPYEQYF
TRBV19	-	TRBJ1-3	TGTGCCAGTGAGGACTGGAACTCTGGAAACACCATATATTTT	CASEDWNSGNTIYF
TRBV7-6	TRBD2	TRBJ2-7	TGTGCCAGCAGCTTAAACGGACTAGCTTACGAGCAGTACTTC	CASSLNGLAYEQYF
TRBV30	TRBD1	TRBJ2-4	TGTGCCTGGAGTGTAACAGGGGGAGAATCCAAAAACATTCAGTACTTC	CAWSVTGGESKNIQYF
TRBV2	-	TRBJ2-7	TGTGCCAGCAGTGAGGTAACTCCCTACGAGCAGTACTTC	CASSEVTPYEQYF
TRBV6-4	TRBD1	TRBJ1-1	TGTGCCAGCAGGAGACAGGGGAACACTGAAGCTTTCTTT	CASRRQGNTEAFF
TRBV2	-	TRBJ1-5	TGTGCCAGCTGGCGGGGTGTAGGGAATCAGCCCCAGCATTTT	CASWRGVGNQPQHF
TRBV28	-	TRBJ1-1	TGTGCCAGCAGCCGTACTACCATACGCGACAGTATACCCAATGAAGCTTTCTTT	CASSRTTIRDSIPNEAFF
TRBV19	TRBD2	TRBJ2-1	TGTGCCAGTAGTATCGGGCGGGAGACGGACAATGAGCAGTTCTTC	CASSIGRETDNEQFF
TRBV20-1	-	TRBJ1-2	TGCAGTGCCACAGATGTCTATGGCTACACCTTC	CSATDVYGYTF
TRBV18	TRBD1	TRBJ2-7	TGTGCCAGCTCACCACCTCTTTACAGGGGCAACGAGCAGTACTTC	CASSPPLYRGNEQYF
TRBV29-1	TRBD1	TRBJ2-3	TGCAGCGCCAGGGGGCGCAGCACAGATACGCAGTATTTT	CSARGRSTDTQYF
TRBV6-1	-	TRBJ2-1	TGTGCCGGCAAAAACAGGGATTCGGGGAATGAGCAGTTCTTC	CAGKNRDSGNEQFF
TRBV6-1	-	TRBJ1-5	TGTGCCAGCAGCGCGACAGGCAATAGCAATCAGCCCCAGCATTTT	CASSATGNSNQPQHF
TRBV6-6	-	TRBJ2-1	TGTGCCAGCAGTTATTGGGGGGACGTCTACAATGAGCAGTTCTTC	CASSYWGDVYNEQFF
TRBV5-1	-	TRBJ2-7	TGCGCCAGCGGAGATCCGAATTACGAGCAGTACTTC	CASGDPNYEQYF
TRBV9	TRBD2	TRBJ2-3	TGTGCCAGCAGCGTTCACCCCGGGACTAGCGCTACTAGCACTAGCACAGATACGCAGTATTTT	CASSVHPGTSATSTSTDTQYF
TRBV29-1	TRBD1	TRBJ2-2	TGCAGCGCCTGGACAGGGGCCACCGGGGAGCTGTTTTTT	CSAWTGATGELFF
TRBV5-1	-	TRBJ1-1	TGCGCCAGCAGCTTGGGGCAGGTAGATTTGAACACTGAAGCTTTCTTT	CASSLGQVDLNTEAFF
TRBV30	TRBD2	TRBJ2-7	TGTGCCTGGAGTGTAGTGGTACCGGGACTAGCCCAAGCCTACGAGCAGTACTTC	CAWSVVVPGLAQAYEQYF
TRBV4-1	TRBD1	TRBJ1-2	TGCGCCAGCAGCCAAGGCGACAGGGGCTATGGCTACACCTTC	CASSQGDRGYGYTF
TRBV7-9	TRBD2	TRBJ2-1	TGTGCCAGCAGCCCGCACGGACTAGGGTTTTACAATGAGCAGTTCTTC	CASSPHGLGFYNEQFF
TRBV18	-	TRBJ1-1	TGTGCCAGCTCACCGAGGGAAAAAATAAACACTGAAGCTTTCTTT	CASSPREKINTEAFF
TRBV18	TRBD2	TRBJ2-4	TGTGCCAGCTCACCATTCCCTCCGACTAGCGGGAGGGCCCTCCTTCCAAACATTCAGTACTTC	CASSPFPPTSGRALLPNIQYF